These 5 T cell receptor beta chains were all obtained from the same sample, sequenced in a study of identical twins. TCRdb independently ran MiXCR on the 5' RACE reads; one entry per CDR3 protein. The sample has under 1 million distinct CDR3 sequences, 9% to 15% seen once. Separately, the same data were catalogued under a study of yellow fever vaccine responses in identical twins.

The sample taken for sequencing was PBMCs. These receptors were collected from a woman between 18 and 30 years old in good health.

In its sample, this clonotype was seen a few times. The chain uses TRBV6-1 and TRBJ2-1, with D hard to call. Per germline, CDR1 MNHNS and CDR2 SASEGT. Trimming removed 1 base from V and 0 bases from J, with 7 bases in between. This CDR3 contains 15 residues. The CDR3 nucleotides are TGTGCCAGCAGTGAAGATGTTCTCTCCTACAATGAGCAGTTCTTC. It specifies CASSEDVLSYNEQFF.

CDR3: CSARDPLTSPLTQYF. CDR3 DNA sequence: TGCAGTGCTAGAGACCCCCTTACCTCGCCACTCACGCAGTATTTT. The chain employs TRBV20-1 and TRBJ2-3; D gene unclear. The CDR3 is made up of 15 amino acids. The V end was cut by 0 bases, the J end by 9 bases, with 19 bases between. CDR1 DFQATT and CDR2 SNEGSKA come from the germline V gene (reference sequence).

This clonotype was seen a handful of times. The chain couples TRBV12-3 or TRBV12-4 to TRBJ1-2; 7 nucleotides match TRBD1. The V and J ends lost 3 bases and 0 bases, in that order; junction bases with no gene match: 1. The CDR3 sequence is 14 residues long. The CDR3 loop reads CASSLDRTNYGYTF. CDR3 DNA sequence: TGTGCCAGCAGTTTGGACAGGACTAACTATGGCTACACCTTC.

This sequence joins TRBV12-3 or TRBV12-4 and TRBJ2-1; D perhaps matches TRBD2 (6 bases). The CDR3 length is 12 residues. The V end lost 5 bases, the J end lost 9 bases, and 11 bases lay between the germline ends. CDR3 sequence (DNA): TGTGCCAGCAGTGAGACTAGTTTTGAGCAGTTCTTC. This translates into CASSETSFEQFF.

This clonotype turned up a few times. The rearrangement uses TRBV29-1 and TRBJ2-7; D gene uncertain. Germline loops: CDR1 SQVTM, CDR2 ANQGSEA. This CDR3 contains 12 residues. V dropped 0 bases and J dropped 2 bases, with 5 bases sitting between them. CDR3 region: CSVEDPPYEQYF. The CDR3 DNA reads TGCAGCGTTGAAGATCCACCCTACGAGCAGTACTTC.